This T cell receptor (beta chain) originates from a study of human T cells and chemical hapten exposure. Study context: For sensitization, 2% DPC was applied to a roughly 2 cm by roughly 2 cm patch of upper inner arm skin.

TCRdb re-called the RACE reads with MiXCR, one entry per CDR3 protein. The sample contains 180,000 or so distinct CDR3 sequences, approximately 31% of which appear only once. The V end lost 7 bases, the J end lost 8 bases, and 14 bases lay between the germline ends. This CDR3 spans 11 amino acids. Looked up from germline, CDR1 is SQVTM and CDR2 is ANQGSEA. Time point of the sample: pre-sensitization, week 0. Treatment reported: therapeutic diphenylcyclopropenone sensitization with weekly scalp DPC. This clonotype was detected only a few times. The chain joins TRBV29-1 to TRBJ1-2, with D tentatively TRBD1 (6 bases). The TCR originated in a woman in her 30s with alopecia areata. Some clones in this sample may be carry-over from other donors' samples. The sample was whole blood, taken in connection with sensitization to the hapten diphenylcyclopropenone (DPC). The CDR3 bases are TGCAGCGCTCAGGGGTCGGGGGGCTACACCTTC. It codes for CSAQGSGGYTF.